What follows are 27 T cell receptor beta chains derived from one specimen sequenced in a study of T cells in Graves' hyperthyroidism and ophthalmopathy. Amplification of TCR beta CDR3 regions used RNA as the template. RT-PCR in the first round (using the HTBI primer set) targeted the TCR CDR3. TCRdb recomputed calls from the multiplex PCR reads with MiXCR, one row per CDR3 protein. The repertoire holds about 590,000 distinct CDR3 sequences, with 11% to 15% as singletons. Sequenced input: blood. The source of these receptors is a woman aged 18-30 years with Graves' ophthalmopathy.

The chain joins TRBV25-1 to TRBJ1-5; tentatively, D is TRBD1 (5 bases). The V and J ends lost 1 base and 4 bases respectively, with 8 bases between them. Germline lookup yields CDR1 MGHDK and CDR2 SYGVNS. The CDR3 has 14 amino acids. The CDR3 DNA reads as TGTGCCAGCAGTGAATCGTGGGGGAATCAGCCCCAGCATTTT. Protein product: CASSESWGNQPQHF.

This clonotype was recorded at least ten times. The rearrangement links TRBV7-6 to TRBJ2-2; 13 nucleotides match TRBD2. Germline V gene data show CDR1 as SGHVS and CDR2 as FNYEAQ. The CDR3 spans 16 residues. With V trimmed by 5 bases and J by 7 bases, 7 bases remained unmatched. The CDR3 DNA follows: TGTGCCAGCAGCGGACGGACTAGCGGGAGAAGCGGGGAGCTGTTTTTT. Protein sequence: CASSGRTSGRSGELFF.

This rearrangement joins TRBV19 to TRBJ2-1; TRBD2 matches at 7 bases. This CDR3 is built from 14 residues. Germline CDR1 LNHDA, CDR2 SQIVND (reference sequence). V lost 7 bases and J lost 8; bases outside the gene matches: 11. This CDR3 is CASNPTGREDEQFF. CDR3 nucleotide sequence: TGTGCCAGTAACCCCACTGGGAGGGAGGATGAGCAGTTCTTC.

This clonotype was seen more than once but under ten times. Compared with germline, one end of the junction differs, possibly owing to a read error. V is TRBV29-1 and J is TRBJ2-7, with D possibly being TRBD1 (5 bases). The CDR3 is 13 residues long. Per germline, CDR1 SQVTM and CDR2 ANQGSEA. The CDR3 bases are TGCAGCGTTGTGCAGGGTAGTGGCTACGAGCAGCACTTC. It specifies CSVVQGSGYEQHF.

The table lists this clonotype with a few counts. The chain employs TRBV29-1 and TRBJ2-5; D unresolved. Germline loops: CDR1 SQVTM, CDR2 ANQGSEA. The CDR3 sequence is 13 residues long. V shed 8 bases and J shed 3 bases, with 16 bases lying between them. CDR3 residues: CSTTTLREETQYF. For the CDR3, the DNA is TGCAGCACCACAACCTTAAGAGAAGAGACCCAGTACTTC.

This clonotype was seen repeatedly, ten times or more. This chain uses TRBV20-1 with TRBJ1-3; no firm D call. V shed 6 bases and J shed 0 bases, with 12 bases lying between them. Germline V gene lookup returns CDR1 DFQATT and CDR2 SNEGSKA (reference sequence). CDR3 length: 14 residues. CDR3 nucleotide sequence: TGCAGTGCGAGCACCGGACGCTCTGGAAACACCATATATTTT. It encodes CSASTGRSGNTIYF.

Worth noting for this clonotype: A much larger clone is a single base away; this may be a read error. The genes are TRBV20-1 and TRBJ2-7; 9 bases are a match to TRBD2. V trimming: 4 bases; J trimming: 5 bases; junction bases outside the gene matches: 15. CDR1 is DFQATT and CDR2 is SNEGSKA in the germline V gene (reference sequence). The CDR3 consists of 16 residues. The CDR3 protein is CSAIAPNSGSRHEQYF. Here the CDR3 DNA reads TGCAGTGCTATCGCCCCGAATAGCGGGAGTAGACACGAGCAGTACTTC.

The gene calls are TRBV13 and TRBJ1-1, with TRBD1 as a possible D gene (5 bases). Germline-derived CDR1 and CDR2 are PRHDT and FYEKMQ (reference sequence). V was shortened by 8 bases and J by 1 base, with 11 bases between the two germline ends. This CDR3 comprises 13 residues. The CDR3 region has the DNA TGTGCCAGCCCCCACAGGAGGAACACTGAAGCTTTCTTT. It specifies CASPHRRNTEAFF.

Only one count was recorded for this clonotype. The chain employs TRBV27 and TRBJ2-6; maybe TRBD1 (6 bases). Germline loops: CDR1 MNHEY, CDR2 SMNVEV (reference sequence). The V end was cut by 5 bases, the J end by 0 bases, with 11 bases between. The CDR3 loop spans 16 amino acids. CDR3 in DNA: TGTGCCAGCAGTCAGGGGATCTCCTCTGGGGCCAACGTCCTGACTTTC. Translating it yields CASSQGISSGANVLTF. The full variable domain, its missing parts supplied by reference TRBV27 and TRBJ2-6, is EAQVTQNPRYLITVTGKKLTVTCSQNMNHEYMSWYRQDPGLGLRQIYYSMNVEVTDKGDVPEGYKVSRKEKRNFPLILESPSPNQTSLYFCASSQGISSGANVLTFGAGSRLTVL.

As to this clonotype: A read error may be the cause here, since a much bigger clone is one base away. V and J are TRBV27 and TRBJ1-6; weak D call: TRBD1 (5 bases). V lost 2 bases to trimming and J lost 8 bases, with 16 bases between them. From germline, CDR1 is MNHEY and CDR2 SMNVEV (reference sequence). The length of the CDR3 is 16 residues. The CDR3 nucleotides are TGTGCCAGCAGTTTACTCCAGGTTGGGGGGGATTCACCCCTCCACTTT. This sequence encodes CASSLLQVGGDSPLHF.

This clonotype was seen ten or more times. The gene calls are TRBV5-6 and TRBJ2-3; 10 nucleotides line up with TRBD2. The CDR3 consists of 17 residues. J lost 3 bases, V lost 1 base, and 8 bases had no gene match. Germline CDR1 SGHDT, CDR2 YYEEEE. The CDR3 DNA reads TGTGCCAGCAGCTTGAGGACTAGCGGAATTGATACAGATACGCAGTATTTT. Its protein is CASSLRTSGIDTDTQYF.

This clonotype was observed many times. DNA of the CDR3: TGTGCTAGTGGTTCTAACAGGGGGTTCCGGTACAATGAGCAGTTCTTC. The encoded protein is CASGSNRGFRYNEQFF. V gene TRBV12-5 combines with J gene TRBJ2-1; 8 nucleotides match TRBD1. The ends lost 4 bases at V and 4 bases at J; junction bases unmatched: 9. Per the germline V gene, CDR1 is LGHNT and CDR2 is FRNRAP. The CDR3 length is 16 residues.

This clonotype was picked up a small number of times. The chain uses TRBV4-1 and TRBJ2-3; TRBD2 matches at 11 bases. This CDR3 has 17 amino acids. The ends lost 0 bases at V and 7 bases at J; junction bases unmatched: 9. Per the germline V gene, CDR1 is MGHRA and CDR2 is YSYEKL. CDR3 nucleotides: TGCGCCAGCAGCCAAGAAAGTAGCGGGAGGGCCCGGTATACGCAGTATTTT. Amino acids: CASSQESSGRARYTQYF.

This clonotype was picked up many times. This sequence joins TRBV6-1 and TRBJ2-7; perhaps TRBD2 as D (5 bases). CDR1 is MNHNS, CDR2 SASEGT, per germline. The germline V and J ends were trimmed by 0 bases and 5 bases, with 14 bases remaining between them. The CDR3 consists of 15 residues. The CDR3 region has the DNA TGTGCCAGCAGTGAAGCCGGGGTGAACAGAAACGAGCAGTACTTC. Translating gives CASSEAGVNRNEQYF.

The V gene is TRBV9, the J gene TRBJ2-3, with TRBD2 matching 9 bases. CDR3 length: 14 amino acids. The ends lost 3 bases at V and 1 base at J; junction bases unmatched: 0. Per germline, CDR1 SGDLS and CDR2 YYNGEE. The CDR3 DNA follows: TGTGCCAGCAGCGGACTAGCGGGCACAGATACGCAGTATTTT. Amino acid sequence: CASSGLAGTDTQYF.

This clonotype has at least ten counts. V and J are TRBV12-3 or TRBV12-4 and TRBJ2-1; D gene uncertain. The CDR3 has 14 residues. V was trimmed by 2 bases and J by 5 bases, leaving 10 bases between them. The CDR3 sequence: CASSLKRINNEQFF. The CDR3 nucleotides read TGTGCCAGCAGTTTAAAACGGATTAACAATGAGCAGTTCTTC.

This clonotype was detected ten times or more. This chain connects TRBV29-1 to TRBJ2-2, with a weak D call TRBD2 (6 bases). Trimming pared 3 bases from V and 0 bases from J, leaving 8 bases between. Germline CDR1 SQVTM, CDR2 ANQGSEA. The length of the CDR3 is 14 residues. The CDR3 loop reads CSVEGGANTGELFF. DNA of the CDR3: TGCAGCGTTGAGGGGGGAGCGAACACCGGGGAGCTGTTTTTT.

This clonotype was seen repeatedly, ten times or more. This chain joins TRBV27 and TRBJ1-2; no firm D call. The germline V gene encodes CDR1 MNHEY and CDR2 SMNVEV (reference sequence). V lost 5 bases and J 4 bases, leaving 11 bases between the germline ends. The CDR3 has 13 residues. The CDR3 protein is CASSPRGAYGYTF. The DNA of the CDR3 is TGTGCCAGCAGTCCACGTGGAGCCTATGGCTACACCTTC.

The chain links TRBV30 to TRBJ2-7, with 8 bases lining up with TRBD2. This CDR3 is built from 17 residues. CDR1 GTSNPN and CDR2 SVGIG come from the germline V gene (reference sequence). J was trimmed by 0 bases and V by 0 bases; bases with no gene match: 10. This CDR3 is CAWSVPPAGVSSYEQYF. CDR3 nucleotide sequence: TGTGCCTGGAGTGTCCCCCCAGCGGGAGTGAGCTCCTACGAGCAGTACTTC.

This clonotype was seen many times. The V gene is TRBV6-1, the J gene TRBJ1-1; a weak D match, TRBD1 (5 bases). Trimming stripped 6 bases from V and 7 bases from J, with 12 bases between. The CDR3 has 12 amino acids. Germline CDR1 MNHNS, CDR2 SASEGT. The CDR3 nucleotides are TGTGCCAGCAGGGACATGGTTATTGAAGCTTTCTTT. Protein product: CASRDMVIEAFF.

This clonotype was seen at least ten times. The chain carries TRBV6-1 and TRBJ2-7, with 8 bases aligning to TRBD2. The ends lost 5 bases at V and 3 bases at J; junction bases unmatched: 3. From germline, CDR1 is MNHNS and CDR2 SASEGT. The CDR3 length is 13 residues. Here the CDR3 reads CASSLAGNYEQYF. The CDR3 coding sequence is TGTGCCAGCAGTTTAGCGGGAAACTACGAGCAGTACTTC.

In this sample, this clonotype turned up many times. This CDR3 is CASSFTGTNSYNEQFF. DNA for the CDR3: TGTGCCAGCAGCTTTACCGGGACCAACTCCTACAATGAGCAGTTCTTC. The gene calls are TRBV7-3 and TRBJ2-1; the D gene could be TRBD1 or TRBD2 (5 bases each). Trimming pared 3 bases from V and 0 bases from J, leaving 12 bases between. Per germline, CDR1 SGHTA and CDR2 FQGTGA. This CDR3 comprises 16 residues.

This clonotype was recorded at least ten times. This sequence joins TRBV18 and TRBJ2-1, with TRBD2 as a possible D gene (5 bases). Per the germline V gene, CDR1 is KGHSH and CDR2 is LQKENI. Trimming removed 3 bases from V and 6 bases from J, with 12 bases in between. The CDR3 covers 14 residues. The CDR3 spells CASSPARGANEQFF. In nucleotides, the CDR3 is TGTGCCAGCTCACCCGCCCGGGGAGCCAATGAGCAGTTCTTC.

A few counts support this clonotype. The chain uses TRBV11-3 and TRBJ2-1, with a weak D call TRBD2 (5 bases). V was pared by 0 bases and J by 15 bases, with 12 bases between. Germline values: CDR1 SGHNT, CDR2 YENEEA. The CDR3 is made up of 12 amino acids. CDR3 protein: CASSLDTRVPFF. The CDR3 bases are TGTGCCAGCAGCTTAGATACGCGGGTTCCGTTCTTC.

The table lists this clonotype with many counts. The chain employs TRBV2 and TRBJ2-2, with unresolved D. The CDR3 length is 13 residues. V lost 6 bases and J 4 bases, leaving 9 bases between the germline ends. Germline V gives CDR1 SNHLY, CDR2 FYNNEI. The CDR3 loop reads CASRPQGTGELFF. The CDR3 nucleotides are TGTGCCAGCAGACCTCAAGGCACCGGGGAGCTGTTTTTT. Looking up the rest from reference TRBV2 and TRBJ2-2 gives the full variable domain: EPEVTQTPSHQVTQMGQEVILRCVPISNHLYFYWYRQILGQKVEFLVSFYNNEISEKSEIFDDQFSVERPDGSNFTLKIRSTKLEDSAMYFCASRPQGTGELFFGEGSRLTVL.

V usage is TRBV18 and J usage is TRBJ1-1; TRBD1 matches 8 bases. This CDR3 spans 16 amino acids. CDR1 KGHSH and CDR2 LQKENI come from the germline V gene. J lost 6 bases, V lost 2 bases, and 11 bases had no gene match. The CDR3 reads CASSPGPDRGGSEAFF. In DNA, the CDR3 is TGTGCCAGCTCACCAGGACCCGACAGGGGAGGCTCTGAAGCTTTCTTT.

This clonotype has just a few counts. The CDR3 sequence is CASSVATDTYNEQFF. CDR3 nucleotide sequence: TGTGCCAGCAGCGTAGCTACAGACACTTACAATGAGCAGTTCTTC. The chain joins TRBV9 to TRBJ2-1; no reliable D call. The CDR3 is made up of 15 amino acids. The V gene lost 0 bases and the J gene lost 4 bases, with 11 bases spanning the gap. Germline V gene sequence: CDR1 SGDLS, CDR2 YYNGEE.